This passage covers 18 T cell receptor beta chains from one sample sequenced in a study of T cell responses to AZD1222 COVID-19 vaccine. Sequencing used immunoSEQ multiplex PCR; TCRdb keeps in-frame clones, though not all of them. Here the sample spans some 110,000 clones, 75% to 90% being singletons. This sample comprised peripheral blood, obtained 28 days after the second AZD1222 dose. The receptors derive from an adult who received the AZD1222 COVID-19 vaccine.

The V gene is TRBV12-3 or TRBV12-4, the J gene TRBJ1-1; D might be TRBD1 (5 bases). Trimming left V 0 bases short and J 8 bases short, with 7 bases between. This CDR3 spans 12 amino acids. The CDR3, as DNA: TGTGCCAGCAGTTTAGCTTCAGGGGAAGCTTTCTTT. As protein: CASSLASGEAFF.

The chain joins TRBV6-6 to TRBJ1-2; no firm D call. CDR3 length equals 12 residues. Trimming took 2 bases from V and 7 from J, leaving 8 bases between them. The V gene's germline CDR1 is MNHNY and CDR2 SVGAGI (reference sequence). The CDR3 DNA reads TGTGCCAGCAGTTACGAGGAGGCTGGCTACACCTTC. Translated: CASSYEEAGYTF.

J is TRBJ2-3 and V is TRBV5-4; 12 nucleotides agree with TRBD2. Germline lookup yields CDR1 SGHNT and CDR2 YYREEE (reference sequence). The CDR3 is 17 amino acids. V trimming: 5 bases; J trimming: 4 bases; junction bases outside the gene matches: 11. As DNA, the CDR3 is TGTGCCAGCAGACCGGGCCTAGCGGGGGGGCGTTCAGATACGCAGTATTTT. Translating it yields CASRPGLAGGRSDTQYF.

This clone was observed a few times. The chain couples TRBV4-1 to TRBJ1-4; D remains ambiguous. The CDR3 consists of 15 residues. Per germline, CDR1 MGHRA and CDR2 YSYEKL. The ends were cut back, 1 base at V and 3 bases at J, with 9 bases in the middle. The CDR3 sequence: CASSQVVTPNEKLFF. For the CDR3, the DNA is TGCGCCAGCAGCCAAGTTGTAACCCCTAATGAAAAACTGTTTTTT.

The chain recombines TRBV6-5 with TRBJ2-7; D possibly corresponds to TRBD2 (6 bases). Per germline, CDR1 MNHEY and CDR2 SVGAGI. The CDR3 is 15 amino acids. V was cut by 7 bases and J by 0 bases, with 16 bases left in between. CDR3 nucleotides: TGTGCCAGCAATCGACCCAGCGGGCCCTCCTACGAGCAGTACTTC. It is translated as CASNRPSGPSYEQYF.

This clone has a handful of counts. V usage is TRBV3-1 (or the pseudogene TRBV3-2) and J usage is TRBJ2-5; a possible D gene is TRBD1 (5 bases). Trimming left V 1 base short and J 3 bases short, with 6 bases between. The CDR3 loop spans 13 amino acids. Germline CDR1 LGHDT, CDR2 YNNKEL (reference sequence). The CDR3 loop is CASSQVTEETQYF. Written as DNA, the CDR3 is TGTGCCAGCAGCCAAGTGACAGAAGAGACCCAGTACTTC.

This clone was counted only a few times. The rearrangement links TRBV5-8 to TRBJ2-7, with 8 bases lining up with TRBD1. There are 17 residues in the CDR3. V was pared by 2 bases and J by 0 bases, with 10 bases of the junction left unmatched. The germline V gene has CDR1 SGHTS and CDR2 YDEGEE. In DNA form, the CDR3 reads TGTGCCAGCAGCTTTCTACCGGGACAGGTAGTCTCCTACGAGCAGTACTTC. It encodes CASSFLPGQVVSYEQYF.

J is TRBJ1-5 and V is TRBV7-9, with D possibly being TRBD1 (6 bases). This CDR3 contains 16 residues. The V end lost 4 bases, the J end lost 9 bases, and 22 bases lay between the germline ends. The germline V gene has CDR1 SEHNR and CDR2 FQNEAQ (reference sequence). The CDR3 sequence is CASSSLGAGVRGPQHF. The CDR3, as DNA: TGTGCCAGCAGCTCCCTTGGGGCGGGCGTCAGGGGGCCCCAGCATTTT.

V gene TRBV6-5 combines with J gene TRBJ1-1, with D uncertain. Germline V gene lookup returns CDR1 MNHEY and CDR2 SVGAGI. The CDR3 covers 13 residues. The V and J ends lost 6 bases and 1 base respectively, with 9 bases between them. Written as DNA, the CDR3 is TGTGCCAGCAGCCGAGGAAGGAACACTGAAGCTTTCTTT. Its protein product is CASSRGRNTEAFF.

V gene TRBV3-1 (or the pseudogene TRBV3-2) combines with J gene TRBJ1-4, with D perhaps matching TRBD1 (5 bases). CDR1 is LGHDT and CDR2 is YNNKEL in the germline V gene (reference sequence). The CDR3 covers 14 residues. Trimming stripped 4 bases from V and 4 bases from J, with 10 bases between. This chain's CDR3 is CASSRGTDNEKLFF. The CDR3 nucleotides are TGTGCCAGCAGCCGAGGGACGGATAATGAAAAACTGTTTTTT.

Ten or more counts support this clone. The chain couples TRBV18 to TRBJ1-2; D not certain. The V and J ends lost 3 bases and 6 bases respectively, with 14 bases between them. CDR3 length: 14 amino acids. Per germline, CDR1 KGHSH and CDR2 LQKENI. The CDR3 DNA sequence: TGTGCCAGCTCACCTCCGGGGTCCTTGGATGGCTACACCTTC. Amino acid sequence: CASSPPGSLDGYTF.

V is TRBV30 and J is TRBJ2-3, with D possibly being TRBD2 (5 bases). Trimming cost V 4 bases and J 1 base, with 15 bases left between them. The CDR3 extends over 15 amino acids. Germline V gene data show CDR1 as GTSNPN and CDR2 as SVGIG (reference sequence). The CDR3 here is CAWTPTREGTDTQYF. In nucleotides, the CDR3 is TGTGCCTGGACACCAACCCGGGAAGGCACAGATACGCAGTATTTT. The whole variable domain, filled in from reference TRBV30 and TRBJ2-3, reads SQTIHQWPATLVQPVGSPLSLECTVEGTSNPNLYWYRQAAGRGLQLLFYSVGIGQISSEVPQNLSASRPQDRQFILSSKKLLLSDSGFYLCAWTPTREGTDTQYFGPGTRLTVL.

V usage is TRBV7-2 and J usage is TRBJ2-2; D gene unclear. Germline values: CDR1 SGHTA, CDR2 FQGNSA. Trimming stripped 8 bases from V and 4 bases from J, with 17 bases between. This CDR3 region has 15 residues. CDR3 sequence reads: CASGYYTSGTGELFF. The CDR3 DNA reads as TGTGCCAGCGGCTACTATACCTCAGGCACCGGGGAGCTGTTTTTT.

The chain carries TRBV5-5 and TRBJ2-1; weak D call: TRBD1 (6 bases). The CDR3 sequence is 16 residues long. Trimming left V 4 bases short and J 1 base short, with 15 bases between. Germline V lookup: CDR1 SGHKS, CDR2 YYEKEE (reference sequence). CDR3 amino acids: CASSGGPRVSYNEQFF. The DNA of the CDR3 is TGTGCCAGCAGCGGGGGCCCGAGGGTTTCCTACAATGAGCAGTTCTTC.

This chain uses TRBV2 with TRBJ2-5, with D perhaps TRBD2 (5 bases). The CDR3 totals 13 residues. CDR1 and CDR2 (germline): SNHLY, FYNNEI. Trimming removed 6 bases from V and 1 base from J, with 9 bases in between. The CDR3 bases are TGTGCCAGCAGAAGGGAGCCCCAAGAGACCCAGTACTTC. As protein: CASRREPQETQYF.

The chain couples TRBV6-2 or TRBV6-3 to TRBJ1-5; 12 bases agree with TRBD1. Germline CDR1 and CDR2: MNHEY and SVGEGT. CDR3 length equals 14 residues. The trim removed 5 bases at V and 7 bases at J, leaving 3 bases unmatched. CDR3 sequence reads: CASSEGQGAQPQHF. The CDR3 region has the DNA TGTGCCAGCAGTGAGGGACAGGGGGCCCAGCCCCAGCATTTT.

The rearrangement uses TRBV7-9 and TRBJ2-1; 8 bases agree with TRBD1. The CDR3 contains 16 residues. Germline CDR1 is SEHNR and CDR2 is FQNEAQ (reference sequence). V trimming: 3 bases; J trimming: 5 bases; junction bases outside the gene matches: 9. CDR3 sequence (DNA): TGTGCCAGCAGCTTTCTTACCGGGACAGGCGACAATGAGCAGTTCTTC. It translates to CASSFLTGTGDNEQFF.

The chain links TRBV7-2 to TRBJ1-4, with 8 bases matching TRBD1. The CDR3 is 15 amino acids. The V gene end was trimmed by 5 bases and the J gene end by 3 bases; junction bases not matched to a gene: 5. Germline lookup yields CDR1 SGHTA and CDR2 FQGNSA. CDR3 sequence reads: CASSTRTGSNEKLFF. The CDR3 DNA follows: TGTGCCAGCAGCACTCGGACAGGGTCTAATGAAAAACTGTTTTTT. Complete variable domain (other parts from reference TRBV7-2 and TRBJ1-4): GAGVSQSPSNKVTEKGKDVELRCDPISGHTALYWYRQSLGQGLEFLIYFQGNSAPDKSGLPSDRFSAERTGGSVSTLTIQRTQQEDSAVYLCASSTRTGSNEKLFFGSGTQLSVL.